The 32 T cell receptor beta chains below come from one sample, sequenced in a study of CXCR3-negative and CXCR3-positive naive CD8 T cells. Broader study findings: More hydrophobic TRB CDR3s occurred in CXCR3-positive than in CXCR3-negative naive cells.

UMI labels and 5' RACE were used to prepare the TRB cDNA libraries. TCRdb reprocessed the 5' RACE reads and reports one entry per CDR3 protein, with no DNA. The ten most abundant clones cover 0.41% of a sample with about 130,000 distinct CDR3 sequences. For these receptors, no antigen is known. The material sequenced was naive CXCR3+ CD8+ T cells from blood. The subset: CD45RO-CCR7+CD27+CD95- naive CD8+ T cells expressing CXCR3 (TNR3+). Receptors originate from a human donor in good health. Some clones in this sample may be carry-over from other donors' samples.

The chain has TRBV7-9 and TRBJ1-1. The CDR3 loop spans 14 amino acids. CDR1 is SEHNR, CDR2 FQNEAQ, per germline (reference sequence). CDR3: CASSLGRLNTEAFF.

The chain has TRBV15 and TRBJ2-1; with no DNA, the TCRdb D assignment of TRBD1 cannot be verified. This CDR3 contains 12 residues. Germline V gives CDR1 LNHNV, CDR2 YYDKDF (reference sequence). Here the CDR3 reads CATSNVGELGFF.

The rearrangement uses TRBV9 and TRBJ2-1; no DNA is available, so the TRBD2 call from TCRdb remains unchecked. Per germline, CDR1 SGDLS and CDR2 YYNGEE. The length of the CDR3 is 19 residues. CDR3 amino acids: CASSVGLAGGTSSYNEQFF. The entire variable domain, with the rest obtained from reference TRBV9 and TRBJ2-1, is as follows: DSGVTQTPKHLITATGQRVTLRCSPRSGDLSVYWYQQSLDQGLQFLIQYYNGEERAKGNILERFSAQQFPDLHSELNLSSLELGDSALYFCASSVGLAGGTSSYNEQFFGPGTRLTVL.

This rearrangement joins TRBV7-9 to TRBJ1-5. Germline values: CDR1 SEHNR, CDR2 FQNEAQ (reference sequence). The CDR3 loop spans 13 amino acids. CDR3 sequence: CASSLDGNQPQHF.

J is TRBJ2-1 and V is TRBV5-4. This CDR3 has 13 residues. Germline-derived CDR1 and CDR2 are SGHNT and YYREEE (reference sequence). This CDR3 reads CASSFQFMNEQFF.

V usage is TRBV5-1 and J usage is TRBJ2-7. The CDR3 extends over 13 amino acids. CDR1 is SGHRS, CDR2 YFSETQ, per germline. CDR3 amino acids: CASSTGGLYEQYF.

This CDR3 reads CASSGSSVAQYF. The V gene is TRBV9, the J gene TRBJ2-3. There are 12 residues in the CDR3. CDR1 and CDR2 (germline): SGDLS, YYNGEE.

This chain's CDR3 is CASGLGFGELFF. This chain uses TRBV12-5 with TRBJ2-2. The CDR3 is 12 amino acids. Germline CDR1 LGHNT, CDR2 FRNRAP.

This chain uses TRBV5-1 with TRBJ2-3; TCRdb reports TRBD2, a call that lacks DNA to check it against. Per germline, CDR1 SGHRS and CDR2 YFSETQ. The CDR3 sequence is 13 residues long. The CDR3 is CASTEDWTNTQYF.

The chain links TRBV29-1 to TRBJ2-1; the TRBD2 assignment by TCRdb is unverifiable without DNA. Per the germline V gene, CDR1 is SQVTM and CDR2 is ANQGSEA. The length of the CDR3 is 14 residues. The CDR3 region is CSVDRGVSYNEQFF.

V is TRBV19 and J is TRBJ1-1; TCRdb proposes TRBD1, but this gene call is untestable without DNA. The CDR3 spans 16 residues. The germline CDR1 and CDR2 sequences are LNHDA and SQIVND (reference sequence). The CDR3 region is CASSKDRLDMNTEAFF.

The chain employs TRBV5-6 and TRBJ2-1; TCRdb's D call, TRBD2, is unchecked because there is no DNA. The CDR3 contains 14 residues. CDR1 and CDR2 from the germline V gene are SGHDT and YYEEEE. The CDR3 is CASSLAGSGNEQFF.

The chain carries TRBV29-1 and TRBJ1-2; TCRdb picks TRBD1, but there is no DNA to check that call. Germline loops: CDR1 SQVTM, CDR2 ANQGSEA. The CDR3 consists of 12 residues. The CDR3 region is CSVPQGDYGYTF. Full variable domain (remainder filled in from reference TRBV29-1 and TRBJ1-2): SAVISQKPSRDICQRGTSLTIQCQVDSQVTMMFWYRQQPGQSLTLIATANQGSEATYESGFVIDKFPISRPNLTFSTLTVSNMSPEDSSIYLCSVPQGDYGYTFGSGTRLTVV.

This chain joins TRBV13 and TRBJ1-1. There are 16 residues in the CDR3. Germline V gene data show CDR1 as PRHDT and CDR2 as FYEKMQ (reference sequence). The CDR3 protein is CASSLGSAGRGTEAFF.

The chain couples TRBV4-1 to TRBJ1-4; the TRBD1 assignment by TCRdb is unverifiable without DNA. The length of the CDR3 is 16 residues. Germline CDR1 is MGHRA and CDR2 is YSYEKL. The CDR3 here is CASSQDWGQGSEELFF.

V is TRBV28 and J is TRBJ2-7; TCRdb outputs TRBD1, but without DNA this stays unchecked. Germline V gene sequence: CDR1 MDHEN, CDR2 SYDVKM. This CDR3 has 13 residues. CDR3: CASSRGTVDEQYF. The complete variable domain, with remaining parts taken from reference TRBV28 and TRBJ2-7, reads DVKVTQSSRYLVKRTGEKVFLECVQDMDHENMFWYRQDPGLGLRLIYFSYDVKMKEKGDIPEGYSVSREKKERFSLILESASTNQTSMYLCASSRGTVDEQYFGPGTRLTVT.

The chain has TRBV27 and TRBJ2-7; the TRBD1 assignment by TCRdb is unverifiable without DNA. In germline, CDR1 is MNHEY, CDR2 SMNVEV (reference sequence). This CDR3 contains 14 residues. CDR3 sequence reads: CASLPNTGSYEQYF.

V usage is TRBV29-1 and J usage is TRBJ1-2. CDR1 is SQVTM, CDR2 ANQGSEA, per germline. The CDR3 is 13 residues long. The CDR3 is CSVEAIGIRGYTF.

This rearrangement joins TRBV7-9 to TRBJ1-1; TCRdb's D call of TRBD1 is untestable without DNA. The CDR3 totals 16 residues. Germline V gives CDR1 SEHNR, CDR2 FQNEAQ (reference sequence). The CDR3 is CASSSLPGTSGTEAFF.

The gene calls are TRBV6-6 and TRBJ2-1. The germline gives CDR1 MNHNY, CDR2 SVGAGI (reference sequence). CDR3 length: 13 amino acids. CDR3 in amino acids: CASSYGSGNEQFF.

The chain couples TRBV7-9 to TRBJ1-1; TCRdb designates TRBD1, a call that cannot be tested without DNA. This CDR3 is built from 13 residues. Germline loops: CDR1 SEHNR, CDR2 FQNEAQ (reference sequence). Here the CDR3 reads CASSFQGREKAFF.

The chain couples TRBV29-1 to TRBJ2-2; as DNA is missing, the TRBD1 call by TCRdb cannot be tested. CDR3 length: 14 residues. CDR1 and CDR2 (germline): SQVTM, ANQGSEA. The CDR3 reads CSVMDRMNTGELFF.

The V call is TRBV9, the J call TRBJ2-3; TCRdb outputs TRBD1, but without DNA this stays unchecked. The CDR3 totals 12 residues. In germline, CDR1 is SGDLS, CDR2 YYNGEE. This CDR3 is CASRDPTDTQYF.

The CDR3 loop reads CATSRPGETQYF. The rearrangement links TRBV15 to TRBJ2-5; TCRdb picks TRBD1, but there is no DNA to check that call. The CDR3 runs to 12 residues. Per the germline V gene, CDR1 is LNHNV and CDR2 is YYDKDF (reference sequence).

The rearrangement joins TRBV27 to TRBJ2-7. The CDR3 runs 13 residues. Per the germline V gene, CDR1 is MNHEY and CDR2 is SMNVEV (reference sequence). CDR3 in amino acids: CASSLSAPYEQYF.

The chain's CDR3 is CSARERERGHSYEQYF. The V and J genes are TRBV20-1 and TRBJ2-7; with no DNA, the TCRdb D assignment of TRBD1 cannot be verified. Looked up from germline, CDR1 is DFQATT and CDR2 is SNEGSKA (reference sequence). The CDR3 length is 16 residues.

V and J are TRBV3-1 and TRBJ1-2. Germline values: CDR1 LGHDT, CDR2 YNNKEL (reference sequence). This CDR3 contains 12 residues. CDR3 residues: CASSQDQYGYTF. The variable domain in full, with the rest retrieved from reference TRBV3-1 and TRBJ1-2, is DTAVSQTPKYLVTQMGNDKSIKCEQNLGHDTMYWYKQDSKKFLKIMFSYNNKELIINETVPNRFSPKSPDKAHLNLHINSLELGDSAVYFCASSQDQYGYTFGSGTRLTVV.

V usage is TRBV29-1 and J usage is TRBJ2-3; TCRdb proposes TRBD2, but this gene call is untestable without DNA. Looked up from germline, CDR1 is SQVTM and CDR2 is ANQGSEA. The CDR3 loop spans 14 amino acids. This chain's CDR3 is CSVGASGITDTQYF.

The V gene is TRBV7-8, the J gene TRBJ2-5; TCRdb picks TRBD2, but there is no DNA to check that call. The CDR3 is made up of 15 amino acids. Looked up from germline, CDR1 is SGHVS and CDR2 is FQNEAQ. This CDR3 is CASSDWTSGVETQYF.

The chain carries TRBV7-8 and TRBJ2-1. The germline V gene has CDR1 SGHVS and CDR2 FQNEAQ. The CDR3 has 14 residues. The CDR3: CASSLAPENNEQFF.

V usage is TRBV28 and J usage is TRBJ1-5; no DNA is available, so the TRBD1 call from TCRdb remains unchecked. The CDR3 contains 15 residues. The germline V gene has CDR1 MDHEN and CDR2 SYDVKM. This CDR3 reads CASSSEDRASQPQHF.

This chain uses TRBV7-9 with TRBJ2-7. The germline CDR1 and CDR2 sequences are SEHNR and FQNEAQ (reference sequence). This CDR3 region has 13 residues. CDR3: CASSPRTTYEQYF.